This T cell receptor beta chain was found in a study of early T cells in non-severe SARS-CoV-2 infection (dated by TCRdb to the early 2020s). For the study in its entirety: TCR sequencing used bulk RNA from unsorted whole blood, so alpha and beta chains could not be paired. General conclusions and limits of the study: VDJdb matching was skewed toward anti-spike CD8 responses and likely underestimated virus-specific expansions by missing private and CD4 specificities.

Regarding this clonotype: Its antigen target is currently unknown. Base quality data are lacking; no much larger clone is found one base away.

The study was a case-control design nested within a healthcare worker cohort in London, UK, with weekly nasopharyngeal swab PCR tests and blood sampling. Healthcare workers were enrolled in the week of the UK lockdown, from 23 to 31 March 2020, and were followed every week for up to about 16 weeks. The protocol used for the library was 5' RACE. Sequencing took place on a NextSeq 500. To correct for sequencing error and PCR bias, the TCR library protocol tagged individual cDNA molecules with unique molecular identifiers. Both TCR alpha and beta chains were sequenced, and tight co-correlation was observed between alpha and beta sequence abundances in each sample. Per the original workflow: Decombinator V4 was used to perform V gene, J gene and CDR3 annotation of TCR sequences. Expanded TCRs were defined as changing significantly between any two time points under a Poisson model with p below 0.0001. TCR abundances were normalised to the total number of TCRs sequenced in each sample and reported as counts per million. MAIT TCRs were defined by TRAV1-2 paired with TRAJ12, TRAJ20 or TRAJ33, and iNKT TCRs by TRAV10 paired with TRAJ18. VDJdb, accessed 1 November 2021, was searched for CMV, EBV and SARS-CoV-2 annotated TCRs, excluding TCRs annotated for multiple antigens. TCRdb's own reprocessing of the public reads used fastp at Q25 and MiXCR and kept productive beta chains. Under each unique CDR3 protein, matching rows form one entry showing the most common genes and DNA. These V and J calls are TCRdb output, not the study's own analysis. In this sample the table shows fewer than 120,000 distinct CDR3 sequences, 10% to 15% of which occur a single time. The ten largest account for 3% to 4.5% of the sample.

Trimming removed 0 bases from V and 4 bases from J, leaving 7 bases between the germline ends. The CDR3 starts with the cysteine, ends with the phenylalanine, and has 14 residues. The sequence is cut down to CDR3 DNA, 42 bases in frame from base 1. According to the germline V gene, CDR1 reads LGHNA and CDR2 reads YNFKEQ. The chain joins TRBV4-2 to TRBJ1-5, with the D segment identity uncertain. The sequencing used whole blood, collected at baseline. The sequence derives from an adult who was a healthcare worker with PCR-confirmed SARS-CoV-2 infection or an uninfected control (not recorded which). The CDR3 has the sequence CASSQDLLNQPQHF. The DNA reads as follows: TGTGCCAGCAGCCAAGATTTGCTAAATCAGCCCCAGCATTTT.